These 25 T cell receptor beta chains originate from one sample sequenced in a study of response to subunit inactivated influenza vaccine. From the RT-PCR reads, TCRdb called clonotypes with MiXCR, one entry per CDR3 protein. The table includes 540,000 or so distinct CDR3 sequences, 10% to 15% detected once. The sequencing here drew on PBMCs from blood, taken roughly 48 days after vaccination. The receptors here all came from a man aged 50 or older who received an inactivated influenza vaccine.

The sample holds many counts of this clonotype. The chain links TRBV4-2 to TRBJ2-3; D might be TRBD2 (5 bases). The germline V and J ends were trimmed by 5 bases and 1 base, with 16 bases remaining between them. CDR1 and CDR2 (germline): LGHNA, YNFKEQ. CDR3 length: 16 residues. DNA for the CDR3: TGTGCCAGCAGCACTCCCTTACCCGGGGGCACAGATACGCAGTATTTT. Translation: CASSTPLPGGTDTQYF.

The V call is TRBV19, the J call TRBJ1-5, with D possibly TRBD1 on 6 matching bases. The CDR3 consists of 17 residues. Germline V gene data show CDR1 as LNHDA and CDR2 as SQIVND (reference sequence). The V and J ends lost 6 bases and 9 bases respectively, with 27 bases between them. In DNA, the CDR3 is TGTGCCAGTAGACCCATCACACGGGGGGCCCCCACAGCGCCCCAGCATTTT. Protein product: CASRPITRGAPTAPQHF.

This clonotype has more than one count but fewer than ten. The CDR3 reads CASSRGVHSYEQYF. CDR3 nucleotides: TGCGCCAGCAGTCGGGGGGTTCACTCCTACGAGCAGTACTTC. The chain joins TRBV10-2 to TRBJ2-7; 7 nucleotides align to TRBD2. V was clipped by 5 bases and J by 0 bases; unmatched bases: 4. Looked up from germline, CDR1 is WSHSY and CDR2 is SAAADI. There are 14 residues in the CDR3.

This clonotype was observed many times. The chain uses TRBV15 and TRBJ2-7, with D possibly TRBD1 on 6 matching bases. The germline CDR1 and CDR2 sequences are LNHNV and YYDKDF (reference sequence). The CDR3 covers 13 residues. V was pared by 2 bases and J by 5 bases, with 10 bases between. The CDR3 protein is CATSRQGFNEQYF. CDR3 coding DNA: TGTGCCACCAGCAGACAGGGGTTTAACGAGCAGTACTTC.

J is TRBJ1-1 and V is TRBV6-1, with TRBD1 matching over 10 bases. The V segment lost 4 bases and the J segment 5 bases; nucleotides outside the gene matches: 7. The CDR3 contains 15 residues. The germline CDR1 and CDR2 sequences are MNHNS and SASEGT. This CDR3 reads CASSGRQGARTEAFF. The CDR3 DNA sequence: TGTGCCAGCAGTGGACGACAGGGGGCGAGAACTGAAGCTTTCTTT.

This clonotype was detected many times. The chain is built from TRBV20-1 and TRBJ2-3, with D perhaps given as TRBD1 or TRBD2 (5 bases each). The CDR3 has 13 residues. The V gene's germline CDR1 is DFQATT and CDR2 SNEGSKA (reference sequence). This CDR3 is CNPGLYGTDTQYF. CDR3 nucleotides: TGCAATCCGGGGCTTTACGGCACAGATACGCAGTATTTT.

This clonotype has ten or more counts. The CDR3 DNA is TGTGCCAGCGCGCGGGGGGGCCGAACAGATACGCAGTATTTT. Encoded protein: CASARGGRTDTQYF. The chain combines TRBV7-2 with TRBJ2-3; 9 bases map to TRBD2. V gave up 8 bases and J gave up 3 bases; unmatched junction bases: 6. Germline V lookup: CDR1 SGHTA, CDR2 FQGNSA. This CDR3 comprises 14 residues.

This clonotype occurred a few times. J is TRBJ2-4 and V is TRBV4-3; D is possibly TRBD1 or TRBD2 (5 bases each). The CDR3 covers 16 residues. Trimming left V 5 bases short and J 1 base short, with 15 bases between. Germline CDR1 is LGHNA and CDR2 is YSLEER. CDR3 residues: CASSSSEGWAKNIQYF. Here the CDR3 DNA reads TGCGCCAGCAGCAGCTCCGAGGGGTGGGCCAAAAACATTCAGTACTTC.

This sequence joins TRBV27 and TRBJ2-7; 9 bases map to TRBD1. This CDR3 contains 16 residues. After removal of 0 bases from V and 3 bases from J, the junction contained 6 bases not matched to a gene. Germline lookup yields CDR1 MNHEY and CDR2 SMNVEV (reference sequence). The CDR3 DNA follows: TGTGCCAGCAGTTTATCGGCCGGGACAGGGTACTACGAGCAGTACTTC. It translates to CASSLSAGTGYYEQYF.

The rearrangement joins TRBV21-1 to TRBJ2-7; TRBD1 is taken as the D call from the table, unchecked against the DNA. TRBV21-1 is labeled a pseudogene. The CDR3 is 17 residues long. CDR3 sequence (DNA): TGTGCCAGCAGCAAAGCCGGTACGGGACAGGGGGGAGGCGAGCAGTACTTC. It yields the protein CASSKAGTGQGGGEQYF.

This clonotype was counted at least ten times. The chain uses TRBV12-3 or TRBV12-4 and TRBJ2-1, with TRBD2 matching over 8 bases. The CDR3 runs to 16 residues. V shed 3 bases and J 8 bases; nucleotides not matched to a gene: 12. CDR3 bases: TGTGCCAGCAGTTTTCTGGCCGGGAGGGCTTTCGATGAGCAGTTCTTC. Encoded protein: CASSFLAGRAFDEQFF.

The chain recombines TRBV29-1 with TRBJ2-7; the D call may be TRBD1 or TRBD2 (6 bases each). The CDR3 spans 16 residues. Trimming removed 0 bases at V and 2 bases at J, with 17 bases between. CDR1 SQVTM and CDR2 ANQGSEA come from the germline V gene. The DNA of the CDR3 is TGCAGCGTTGAAGATTTCCGTGGGGGGCGAGCCTACGAGCAGTACTTC. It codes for CSVEDFRGGRAYEQYF.

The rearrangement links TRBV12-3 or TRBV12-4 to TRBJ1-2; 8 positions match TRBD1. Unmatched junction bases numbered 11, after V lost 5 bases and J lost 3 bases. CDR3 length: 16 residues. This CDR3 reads CASSVNSDRADYGYTF. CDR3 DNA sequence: TGTGCCAGCAGTGTAAACTCGGACAGGGCTGACTATGGCTACACCTTC.

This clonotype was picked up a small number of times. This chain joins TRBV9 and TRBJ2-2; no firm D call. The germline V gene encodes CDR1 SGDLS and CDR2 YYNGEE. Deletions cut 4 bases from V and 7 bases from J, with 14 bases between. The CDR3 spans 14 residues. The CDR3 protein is CASSPHGSGGELFF. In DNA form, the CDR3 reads TGTGCCAGCAGCCCCCATGGGTCTGGCGGGGAGCTGTTTTTT.

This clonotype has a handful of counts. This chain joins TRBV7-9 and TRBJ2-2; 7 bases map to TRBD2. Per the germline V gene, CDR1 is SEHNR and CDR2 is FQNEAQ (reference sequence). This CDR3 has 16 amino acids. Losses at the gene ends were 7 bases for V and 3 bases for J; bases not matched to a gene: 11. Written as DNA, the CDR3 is TGTGCCAGCATCCCTAGGGGCGGGAGTGACACCGGGGAGCTGTTTTTT. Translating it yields CASIPRGGSDTGELFF. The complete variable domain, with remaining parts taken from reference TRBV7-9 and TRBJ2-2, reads DTGVSQNPRHKITKRGQNVTFRCDPISEHNRLYWYRQTLGQGPEFLTYFQNEAQLEKSRLLSDRFSAERPKGSFSTLEIQRTEQGDSAMYLCASIPRGGSDTGELFFGEGSRLTVL.

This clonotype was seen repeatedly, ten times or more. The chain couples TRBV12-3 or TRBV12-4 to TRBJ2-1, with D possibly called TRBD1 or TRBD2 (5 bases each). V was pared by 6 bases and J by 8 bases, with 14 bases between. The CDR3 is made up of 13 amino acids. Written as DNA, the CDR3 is TGTGCCAGCAGACCGGGACCTACTCATGAGCAGTTCTTC. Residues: CASRPGPTHEQFF.

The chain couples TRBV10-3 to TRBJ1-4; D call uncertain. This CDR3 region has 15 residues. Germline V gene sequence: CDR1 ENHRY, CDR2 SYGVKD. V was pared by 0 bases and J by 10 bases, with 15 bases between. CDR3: CAISESVEALGKLFF. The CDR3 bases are TGTGCCATCAGTGAGTCGGTTGAGGCCTTGGGAAAACTGTTTTTT.

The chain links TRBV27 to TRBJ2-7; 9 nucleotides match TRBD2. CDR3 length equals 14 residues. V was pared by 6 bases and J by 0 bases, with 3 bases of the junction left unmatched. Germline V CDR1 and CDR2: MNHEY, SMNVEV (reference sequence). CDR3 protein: CASRGLADSYEQYF. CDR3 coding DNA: TGTGCCAGCAGGGGACTAGCTGACTCCTACGAGCAGTACTTC.

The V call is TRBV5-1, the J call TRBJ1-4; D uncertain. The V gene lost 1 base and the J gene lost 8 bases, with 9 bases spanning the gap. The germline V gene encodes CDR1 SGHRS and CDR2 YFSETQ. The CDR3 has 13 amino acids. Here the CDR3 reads CASSLNQEEKLFF. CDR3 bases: TGCGCCAGCAGCTTGAACCAGGAAGAAAAACTGTTTTTT.

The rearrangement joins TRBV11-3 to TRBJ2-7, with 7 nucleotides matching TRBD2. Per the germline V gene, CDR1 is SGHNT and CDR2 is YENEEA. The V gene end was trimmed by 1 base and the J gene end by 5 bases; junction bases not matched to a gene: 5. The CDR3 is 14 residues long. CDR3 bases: TGTGCCAGCAGCTTAGTGGGCCGGGGGGACGAGCAGTACTTC. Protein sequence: CASSLVGRGDEQYF.

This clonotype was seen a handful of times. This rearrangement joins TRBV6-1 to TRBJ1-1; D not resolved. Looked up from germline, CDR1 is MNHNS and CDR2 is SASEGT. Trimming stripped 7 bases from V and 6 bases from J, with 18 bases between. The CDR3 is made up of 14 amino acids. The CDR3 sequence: CASTQIGVYAEAFF. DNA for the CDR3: TGTGCCAGCACCCAAATCGGGGTCTACGCTGAAGCTTTCTTT.

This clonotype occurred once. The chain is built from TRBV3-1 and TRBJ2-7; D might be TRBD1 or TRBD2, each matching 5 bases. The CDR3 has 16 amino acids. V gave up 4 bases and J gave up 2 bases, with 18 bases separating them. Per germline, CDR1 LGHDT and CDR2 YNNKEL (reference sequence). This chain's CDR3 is CASSRAEGISAYEQYF. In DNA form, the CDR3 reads TGTGCCAGCAGCCGAGCAGAGGGGATTTCCGCCTACGAGCAGTACTTC.

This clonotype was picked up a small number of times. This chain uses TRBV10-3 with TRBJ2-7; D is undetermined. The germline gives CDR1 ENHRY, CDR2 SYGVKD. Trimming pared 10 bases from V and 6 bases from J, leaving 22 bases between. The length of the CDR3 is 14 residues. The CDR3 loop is CATGSPLDPAEQYF. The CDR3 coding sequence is TGTGCCACTGGATCCCCCTTGGACCCCGCCGAGCAGTACTTC.

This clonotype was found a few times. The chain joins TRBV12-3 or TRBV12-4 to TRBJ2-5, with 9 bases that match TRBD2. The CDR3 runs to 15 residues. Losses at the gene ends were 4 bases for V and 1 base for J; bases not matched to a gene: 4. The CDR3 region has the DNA TGTGCCAGCAGTTGGCTAGCGGGGTCCCAAGAGACCCAGTACTTC. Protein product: CASSWLAGSQETQYF.

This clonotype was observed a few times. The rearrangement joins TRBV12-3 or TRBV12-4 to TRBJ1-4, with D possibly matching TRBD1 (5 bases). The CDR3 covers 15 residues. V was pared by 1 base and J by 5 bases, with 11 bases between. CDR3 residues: CASSLEGARNEKLFF. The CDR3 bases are TGTGCCAGCAGTTTAGAAGGGGCCAGGAATGAAAAACTGTTTTTT.